The 18 T cell receptor beta chains in this list originate from one sample, sequenced in a study of regulatory T cells in long-lasting Graves disease. Time point reported: persistent/refractory GD, antithyroid drugs over 5 years with positive TRAb. RNA extracted from PBMCs served as the sequencing template. Assembly of TCR beta libraries relied on iRepertoire HTBI primers together with Arm-PCR of CDR3 regions. MiXCR, applied by TCRdb to the multiplex PCR reads, yields one record per CDR3 protein. The data hold about 420,000 distinct CDR3 sequences, with around 20% observed a single time. Sequenced here: peripheral blood mononuclear cells (PBMCs), sampled when the disease was refractory, from a patient treated with antithyroid drugs. All receptors derive from a female donor with Graves disease.

This clonotype was seen a handful of times. CDR3 residues: CASSYPATGTGGWYEQYF. The CDR3 DNA follows: TGTGCCAGCAGTTACCCCGCCACCGGGACAGGGGGCTGGTACGAGCAGTACTTC. V is TRBV6-5 and J is TRBJ2-7; TRBD1 matches at 12 bases. There are 18 residues in the CDR3. Germline values: CDR1 MNHEY, CDR2 SVGAGI. V lost 2 bases to trimming and J lost 4 bases; unmatched junction nucleotides: 12.

Many counts were recorded for this clonotype. The chain couples TRBV28 to TRBJ2-4; TRBD2 might be the D (5 bases). Germline V gene sequence: CDR1 MDHEN, CDR2 SYDVKM. This CDR3 region has 18 residues. The ends were cut back, 1 base at V and 3 bases at J, with 19 bases in the middle. CDR3 loop: CASSLSKFEGWGKNIQYF. The CDR3 DNA follows: TGTGCCAGCAGTTTATCTAAGTTTGAGGGTTGGGGCAAAAACATTCAGTACTTC.

This clonotype was seen repeatedly, ten times or more. The chain employs TRBV12-3 or TRBV12-4 and TRBJ1-6; D is unresolved. V lost 3 bases and J 7 bases, leaving 10 bases between the germline ends. This CDR3 is 14 amino acids long. Here the CDR3 DNA reads TGTGCCAGCAGTTTGCGTGGATTCAATTCACCCCTCCACTTT. This codes for CASSLRGFNSPLHF.

This clonotype was detected a few times. The chain couples TRBV19 to TRBJ1-6; the D is unclear. V gave up 6 bases and J gave up 9 bases, with 6 bases separating them. The CDR3 loop spans 11 amino acids. Looked up from germline, CDR1 is LNHDA and CDR2 is SQIVND (reference sequence). CDR3 in amino acids: CASSRGSPLHF. DNA of the CDR3: TGTGCCAGTAGCAGAGGTTCACCCCTCCACTTT.

As regards this clonotype: One end of the junction varies from germline; a read error may be responsible. J is TRBJ2-5 and V is TRBV30; TRBD2 agrees at 12 bases. The CDR3 loop spans 15 amino acids. Per the germline V gene, CDR1 is GTSNPN and CDR2 is SVGIG (reference sequence). The CDR3 DNA reads TGTGCCTGGAGTCGACTAGCGGGAGTAGGAGAGACCCGGTACTTC. This gives the protein CAWSRLAGVGETRYF.

This clonotype has just a few counts. The V and J genes are TRBV20-1 and TRBJ1-2; D unclear. V was clipped by 6 bases and J by 8 bases, with 7 bases between them. The CDR3 covers 9 residues. CDR1 and CDR2 from the germline V gene are DFQATT and SNEGSKA (reference sequence). The CDR3 DNA follows: TGCAGTGCCAGTAAAGGCTACACCTTC. Its protein product is CSASKGYTF.

A note on this clonotype: A read error may produce the germline difference seen at one junction end. V is TRBV10-3 and J is TRBJ1-2, with TRBD1 identical over 7 bases. The CDR3 length is 17 residues. In germline, CDR1 is ENHRY, CDR2 SYGVKD. CDR3 loop: CAVSEIPGGTAFYGYTF. In DNA form, the CDR3 reads TGTGCCGTCAGTGAGATACCCGGGGGGACAGCGTTCTATGGCTACACCTTC.

Of note for this clonotype: A much larger clone differs from this one at a single base, so this may be a read error. CDR3 DNA: TGTGCCAACAGTTCGATCAGCGGGTCCAACGAGCAGTACTTC. Translating gives CANSSISGSNEQYF. The chain couples TRBV6-2 or TRBV6-3 to TRBJ2-7; tentatively, D is TRBD2 (6 bases). CDR3 length: 14 amino acids. From germline, CDR1 is MNHEY and CDR2 SVGEGT.

The genes are TRBV5-1 and TRBJ2-2, with D unclear. V lost 2 bases, J lost 4 bases, and 9 bases lay in between. Germline values: CDR1 SGHRS, CDR2 YFSETQ. The CDR3 covers 14 residues. In DNA, the CDR3 is TGCGCCAGCAGCTTTTGGCCGACCACCGGGGAGCTGTTTTTT. Translated: CASSFWPTTGELFF. The whole variable domain, remainder taken from reference TRBV5-1 and TRBJ2-2, is KAGVTQTPRYLIKTRGQQVTLSCSPISGHRSVSWYQQTPGQGLQFLFEYFSETQRNKGNFPGRFSGRQFSNSRSEMNVSTLELGDSALYLCASSFWPTTGELFFGEGSRLTVL.

This clonotype was picked up a small number of times. The chain uses TRBV7-9 and TRBJ1-3, with D unclear. The CDR3 is 16 residues long. Germline CDR1 and CDR2: SEHNR and FQNEAQ (reference sequence). Trimming took 5 bases from V and 0 from J, leaving 14 bases between them. The CDR3 DNA reads TGTGCCAGCAGCGTAAGGGCTCCGATCTCTGGAAACACCATATATTTT. This translates into CASSVRAPISGNTIYF.

This clonotype showed up just a few times. Here the CDR3 DNA reads TGCAGTGCTAGAGCGGAAACGGGACTAGCGGGAGGAGGCGGTGAGCAGTACTTC. This gives the protein CSARAETGLAGGGGEQYF. The rearrangement links TRBV20-1 to TRBJ2-7; 15 nucleotides match TRBD2. The trim removed 1 base at V and 7 bases at J, leaving 14 bases unmatched. The V gene's germline CDR1 is DFQATT and CDR2 SNEGSKA (reference sequence). This CDR3 contains 18 residues.

The gene calls are TRBV5-1 and TRBJ2-2; 8 positions match TRBD1. V lost 3 bases, J lost 4 bases, and 8 bases stayed unmatched. The CDR3 spans 16 residues. The germline CDR1 and CDR2 sequences are SGHRS and YFSETQ. The CDR3 reads CASSSGDRGSTGELFF. The CDR3 DNA is TGCGCCAGCAGCTCTGGTGACAGGGGCAGCACCGGGGAGCTGTTTTTT.

This clonotype was counted at least ten times. The gene calls are TRBV6-1 and TRBJ1-1; D is unclear. V was cut by 7 bases and J by 2 bases, with 26 bases left in between. The germline V gene encodes CDR1 MNHNS and CDR2 SASEGT. The CDR3 consists of 18 residues. The CDR3 loop is CASIDLKPNIAPNTEAFF. CDR3 bases: TGTGCCAGCATAGACCTGAAGCCTAACATCGCCCCAAACACTGAAGCTTTCTTT.

This chain uses TRBV15 with TRBJ1-5, with a tentative D call TRBD1 (6 bases). Germline CDR1 reads LNHNV; CDR2 reads YYDKDF (reference sequence). V shed 1 base and J shed 4 bases, with 8 bases lying between them. The CDR3 runs 14 residues. The CDR3 DNA is TGTGCCACCAGCAGAGGGACAGTAAATCAGCCCCAGCATTTT. This sequence encodes CATSRGTVNQPQHF.

The chain is built from TRBV6-1 and TRBJ2-2; 8 bases align to TRBD2. The germline CDR1 and CDR2 sequences are MNHNS and SASEGT. The CDR3 sequence is 15 residues long. V was clipped by 6 bases and J by 5 bases; unmatched bases: 8. In DNA form, the CDR3 reads TGTGCCAGCAGACCCAGCGGGGGCCGGACCGGGGAGCTGTTTTTT. Protein: CASRPSGGRTGELFF.

In this sample, this clonotype turned up many times. This chain joins TRBV7-8 and TRBJ2-7; either TRBD1 or TRBD2 may supply D (5 bases each). Per the germline V gene, CDR1 is SGHVS and CDR2 is FQNEAQ. CDR3 length equals 15 residues. V lost 4 bases to trimming and J lost 3 bases, with 16 bases between them. CDR3 coding DNA: TGTGCCAGCAGCTCGAGCCGGGACGAGAACTACGAGCAGTACTTC. Translation: CASSSSRDENYEQYF.

This clonotype has only a few counts. The genes are TRBV5-1 and TRBJ2-7; tentatively, D is TRBD1 (5 bases). This CDR3 has 15 amino acids. CDR1 is SGHRS, CDR2 YFSETQ, per germline. The V end lost 4 bases, the J end lost 0 bases, and 14 bases lay between the germline ends. The CDR3 coding sequence is TGCGCCAGCAGCCCGACAGCCTTTACCTCCTACGAGCAGTACTTC. Amino acid sequence: CASSPTAFTSYEQYF. The full variable domain, rest sourced from reference TRBV5-1 and TRBJ2-7, is KAGVTQTPRYLIKTRGQQVTLSCSPISGHRSVSWYQQTPGQGLQFLFEYFSETQRNKGNFPGRFSGRQFSNSRSEMNVSTLELGDSALYLCASSPTAFTSYEQYFGPGTRLTVT.

In this sample, this clonotype turned up a few times. The chain couples TRBV29-1 to TRBJ1-2; no clear D. Germline-derived CDR1 and CDR2 are SQVTM and ANQGSEA. Trimming pared 2 bases from V and 3 bases from J, leaving 4 bases between. The length of the CDR3 is 11 residues. CDR3 residues: CSVETHYGYTF. The DNA for the CDR3 is TGCAGCGTTGAAACCCACTATGGCTACACCTTC.